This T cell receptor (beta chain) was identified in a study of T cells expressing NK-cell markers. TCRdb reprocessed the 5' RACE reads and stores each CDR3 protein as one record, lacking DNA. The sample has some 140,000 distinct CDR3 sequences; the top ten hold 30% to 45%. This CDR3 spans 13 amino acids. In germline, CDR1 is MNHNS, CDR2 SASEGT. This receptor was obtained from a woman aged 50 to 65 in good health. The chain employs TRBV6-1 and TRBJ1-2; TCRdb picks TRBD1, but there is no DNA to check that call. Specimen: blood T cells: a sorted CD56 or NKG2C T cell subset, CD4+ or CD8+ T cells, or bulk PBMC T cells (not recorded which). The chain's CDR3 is CASSGTANYGYTF.